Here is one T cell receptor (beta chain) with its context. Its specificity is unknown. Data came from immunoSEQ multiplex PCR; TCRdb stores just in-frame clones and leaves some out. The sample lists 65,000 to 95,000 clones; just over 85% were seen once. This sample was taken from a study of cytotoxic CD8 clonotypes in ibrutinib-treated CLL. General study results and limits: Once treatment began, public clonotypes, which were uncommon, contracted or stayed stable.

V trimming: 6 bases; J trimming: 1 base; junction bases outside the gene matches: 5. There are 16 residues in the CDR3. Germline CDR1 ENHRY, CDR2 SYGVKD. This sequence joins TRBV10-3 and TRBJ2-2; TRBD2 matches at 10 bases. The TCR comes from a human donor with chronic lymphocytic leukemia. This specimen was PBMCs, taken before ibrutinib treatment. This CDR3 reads CAIRKAGGGNTGELFF. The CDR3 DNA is TGTGCCATCAGAAAAGCGGGAGGGGGGAACACCGGGGAGCTGTTTTTT.